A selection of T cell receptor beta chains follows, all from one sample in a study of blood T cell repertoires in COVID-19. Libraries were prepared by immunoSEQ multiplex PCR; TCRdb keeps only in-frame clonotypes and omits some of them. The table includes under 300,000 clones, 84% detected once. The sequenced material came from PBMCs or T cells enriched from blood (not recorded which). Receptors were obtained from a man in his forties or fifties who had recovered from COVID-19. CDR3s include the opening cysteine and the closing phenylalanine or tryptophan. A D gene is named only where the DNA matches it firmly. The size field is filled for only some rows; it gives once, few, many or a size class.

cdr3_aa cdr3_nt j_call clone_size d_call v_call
CASSLRREKDTQYF TGTGCCAGCAGCTTGAGGCGGGAGAAAGATACGCAGTATTTT TRBJ2-3 NA TRBD2 TRBV7-2
CAWSGTGAMDEKLFF TGTGCCTGGAGTGGGACAGGGGCGATGGATGAAAAACTGTTTTTT TRBJ1-4 NA TRBD1 TRBV30
CASSNYREKLFF TGTGCCAGCAGTAACTACAGGGAAAAACTGTTTTTT TRBJ1-4 NA NA TRBV28
CASSWDRGETQYF TGTGCCAGCAGCTGGGACAGGGGGGAGACCCAGTACTTC TRBJ2-5 NA TRBD1 TRBV7-3
CASSPGGLAGSTGELFF TGTGCCAGCAGCCCTGGGGGCCTAGCGGGATCCACCGGGGAGCTGTTTTTT TRBJ2-2 NA TRBD2 TRBV28
CASSQERYNEQFF TGTGCCAGCAGCCAAGAGAGATACAATGAGCAGTTCTTC TRBJ2-1 NA NA TRBV4-2
CASSLGGTSTDTQYF TGCGCCAGCAGCTTGGGAGGGACTAGCACAGATACGCAGTATTTT TRBJ2-3 NA NA TRBV5-1
CAIRGIGNLNTEAFF TGTGCCATCCGAGGGATAGGGAACTTGAACACTGAAGCTTTCTTT TRBJ1-1 NA NA TRBV25-1
CASSYSGTGTEAFF TGTGCCAGCAGTTACTCCGGGACAGGGACTGAAGCTTTCTTT TRBJ1-1 NA TRBD1 TRBV2
CASSLTGTSSGANVLTF TGTGCCAGCAGCTTAACCGGGACATCTTCTGGGGCCAACGTCCTGACTTTC TRBJ2-6 NA NA TRBV7-3
CASSLGEGGSYTGELFF TGCGCCAGCAGCTTGGGTGAAGGGGGCAGTTACACCGGGGAGCTGTTTTTT TRBJ2-2 NA TRBD1 TRBV5-1
CASSVGLAEYNEQFF TGTGCCAGCAGCGTAGGACTAGCGGAATACAATGAGCAGTTCTTC TRBJ2-1 NA TRBD2 TRBV9
CASSIGGWGETQYF TGTGCCAGTAGTATAGGAGGGTGGGGAGAGACCCAGTACTTC TRBJ2-5 once NA TRBV19
CAVTSGRFQETQYF TGTGCCGTCACTAGCGGGAGATTTCAAGAGACCCAGTACTTC TRBJ2-5 NA TRBD2 TRBV11-2
CASSPKSTDTQYF TGTGCCAGCAGTCCCAAGAGTACAGATACGCAGTATTTT TRBJ2-3 NA NA TRBV7-9
CASSPYRVPEAFF TGTGCCAGCAGTCCCTACAGGGTTCCTGAAGCTTTCTTT TRBJ1-1 NA NA TRBV28
CASSLGGESPLHF TGCGCCAGCAGCTTAGGGGGCGAGTCACCCCTCCACTTT TRBJ1-6 NA TRBD1 TRBV5-1
CASSQGGRTGGADTQYF TGCGCCAGCAGCCAAGGGGGTAGGACAGGGGGCGCAGATACGCAGTATTTT TRBJ2-3 NA TRBD1 TRBV4-3
CASSEARGQTYGYTF TGTGCCAGCAGTGAAGCGAGGGGACAGACCTATGGCTACACCTTC TRBJ1-2 once TRBD1 TRBV2
CASSPTQTGGYYNEQFF TGTGCCAGCAGTCCTACCCAAACAGGGGGCTATTACAATGAGCAGTTCTTC TRBJ2-1 NA TRBD1 TRBV27
CASSYDGQGNEKLFF TGCGCCAGCAGCTATGACGGACAGGGGAATGAAAAACTGTTTTTT TRBJ1-4 NA TRBD1 TRBV5-1
CASGSGGQSDSPLHF TGTGCCAGCGGCTCCGGAGGGCAGTCAGATTCACCCCTCCACTTT TRBJ1-6 many NA TRBV28
CASSPVGDSGLGYLTEAFF TGTGCCAGCAGCCCTGTTGGGGACAGTGGTTTGGGTTATTTGACTGAAGCTTTCTTT TRBJ1-1 NA TRBD1 TRBV5-7
CASSGDRVGEQYF TGCGCCAGCAGCGGGGACAGGGTCGGCGAGCAGTACTTC TRBJ2-7 NA TRBD1 TRBV5-1
CASSVSAGPSTDTQYF TGTGCCAGCAGCGTATCGGCGGGACCCAGCACAGATACGCAGTATTTT TRBJ2-3 NA NA TRBV9
CASRGQLNTEAFF TGTGCCAGCAGGGGACAGTTGAACACTGAAGCTTTCTTT TRBJ1-1 NA TRBD1 TRBV12-3/TRBV12-4
CASSLDSGGIPYEQYF TGTGCCAGCAGCTTAGATAGCGGGGGGATCCCCTACGAGCAGTACTTC TRBJ2-7 once TRBD2 TRBV7-2
CASSAQGINSPLHF TGTGCCAGCAGTGCCCAGGGAATTAATTCACCCCTCCACTTT TRBJ1-6 NA NA TRBV2
CASILWRGELFF TGTGCCAGCATTCTTTGGAGGGGGGAGCTGTTTTTT TRBJ2-2 NA NA TRBV6-5